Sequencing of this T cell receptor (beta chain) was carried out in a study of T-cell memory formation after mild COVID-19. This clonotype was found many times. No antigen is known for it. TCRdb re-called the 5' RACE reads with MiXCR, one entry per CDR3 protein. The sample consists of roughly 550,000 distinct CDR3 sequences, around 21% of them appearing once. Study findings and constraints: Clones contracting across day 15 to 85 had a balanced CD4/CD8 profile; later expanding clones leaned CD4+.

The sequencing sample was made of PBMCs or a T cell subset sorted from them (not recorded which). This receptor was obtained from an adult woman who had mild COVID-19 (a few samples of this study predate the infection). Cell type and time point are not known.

The CDR3 coding sequence is TGCAGTGCTCCTGGCGGAGCCACAGATACGCAGTATTTT. It yields the protein CSAPGGATDTQYF. This chain links TRBV20-1 with TRBJ2-3, with D unresolved. Between the trimmed V and J ends, which lost 5 bases and 2 bases, there was a span of 11 bases. Germline CDR1 reads DFQATT; CDR2 reads SNEGSKA (reference sequence). This CDR3 has 13 amino acids.